A single sample is the source of the 31 T cell receptor beta chains below, sequenced in a study of CD8 T cells in ankylosing spondylitis. TCRdb itself ran the 5' RACE reads through MiXCR, one entry per CDR3 protein. The sample has about 150,000 distinct CDR3 sequences; around 42% are singletons. Specimen: synovial fluid, either unsorted or a sorted T cell fraction (not recorded which). These TCRs come from a male donor with ankylosing spondylitis.

The rearrangement joins TRBV18 to TRBJ1-5; 9 nucleotides agree with TRBD1. V shed 6 bases and J 4 bases; nucleotides not matched to a gene: 7. This CDR3 spans 15 amino acids. The germline V gene has CDR1 KGHSH and CDR2 LQKENI. The CDR3 reads CASSEDRGGNQPQHF. The CDR3 coding sequence is TGTGCCAGCTCCGAGGACAGGGGAGGGAATCAGCCCCAGCATTTT.

This rearrangement joins TRBV4-1 to TRBJ2-1; 7 bases are a match to TRBD2. This CDR3 is 16 amino acids long. The germline V gene has CDR1 MGHRA and CDR2 YSYEKL. The V and J ends lost 2 bases and 2 bases, in that order; junction bases with no gene match: 6. The CDR3 sequence is CASSQSSGEPYNEQFF. In DNA, the CDR3 is TGCGCCAGCAGCCAATCTAGCGGAGAGCCCTACAATGAGCAGTTCTTC.

The table lists this clonotype with a few counts. This chain uses TRBV10-3 with TRBJ1-1; 9 bases are shared with TRBD1. Germline-derived CDR1 and CDR2 are ENHRY and SYGVKD. The CDR3 loop spans 14 amino acids. J lost 2 bases, V lost 6 bases, and 4 bases had no gene match. The CDR3 spells CAISWTGANTEAFF. The CDR3 region has the DNA TGTGCCATCAGCTGGACAGGGGCAAACACTGAAGCTTTCTTT.

There are a few counts of this clonotype. The V call is TRBV28, the J call TRBJ2-3, with 13 bases identical to TRBD2. The junction had 4 bases not matched to a gene; V was cut back by 4 bases and J by 0 bases. Per the germline V gene, CDR1 is MDHEN and CDR2 is SYDVKM. The CDR3 is 17 residues long. The CDR3 sequence is CASSSGLAGISTDTQYF. The CDR3, as DNA: TGTGCCAGCAGTTCGGGACTAGCGGGAATCAGCACAGATACGCAGTATTTT.

The rearrangement uses TRBV7-9 and TRBJ2-7; unclear D gene. Germline-derived CDR1 and CDR2 are SEHNR and FQNEAQ (reference sequence). V gave up 5 bases and J gave up 7 bases, with 21 bases separating them. The CDR3 covers 15 residues. In DNA form, the CDR3 reads TGTGCCAGCAGCCCTCTTACCGGACCCTACGCGGAGCAGTACTTC. Protein sequence: CASSPLTGPYAEQYF. Using reference TRBV7-9 and TRBJ2-7 for the parts outside the CDR3, the full variable domain is DTGVSQNPRHKITKRGQNVTFRCDPISEHNRLYWYRQTLGQGPEFLTYFQNEAQLEKSRLLSDRFSAERPKGSFSTLEIQRTEQGDSAMYLCASSPLTGPYAEQYFGPGTRLTVT.

In this sample, this clonotype turned up many times. The V call is TRBV10-3, the J call TRBJ2-1, with 7 bases matching TRBD2. The CDR3 spans 15 residues. Trimming took 5 bases from V and 3 from J; bases not matched to a gene: 7. The germline CDR1 and CDR2 sequences are ENHRY and SYGVKD. The CDR3 region has the DNA TGTGCCATCAGTAACCTCGGGGAGGGCTACAATGAGCAGTTCTTC. This sequence encodes CAISNLGEGYNEQFF.

This clonotype was recorded a few times. The chain recombines TRBV4-1 with TRBJ1-6; D is perhaps TRBD1 (5 bases). The CDR3 is 18 residues long. The ends were cut back, 0 bases at V and 10 bases at J, with 22 bases in the middle. CDR1 and CDR2 from the germline V gene are MGHRA and YSYEKL. The CDR3 region is CASSQEGRERVFWSPLHF. The CDR3 region has the DNA TGCGCCAGCAGCCAAGAGGGGCGGGAGCGGGTTTTTTGGTCACCCCTCCACTTT.

J is TRBJ2-7 and V is TRBV29-1; 10 nucleotides match TRBD1. Losses at the gene ends were 6 bases for V and 4 bases for J; bases not matched to a gene: 6. This CDR3 is 13 amino acids long. Germline CDR1 is SQVTM and CDR2 is ANQGSEA. CDR3 sequence: CSVETGGGYEQYF. CDR3 in DNA: TGCAGCGTCGAGACAGGGGGCGGGTACGAGCAGTACTTC.

The chain combines TRBV27 with TRBJ2-1; 8 nucleotides agree with TRBD2. The V segment lost 8 bases and the J segment 4 bases; nucleotides outside the gene matches: 19. The CDR3 contains 18 residues. The germline gives CDR1 MNHEY, CDR2 SMNVEV (reference sequence). The DNA of the CDR3 is TGTGCCAGCTCTGTAATCGGGACTAGTGAAGTCCCTTACAATGAGCAGTTCTTC. This encodes CASSVIGTSEVPYNEQFF.

This clonotype was detected once. This chain joins TRBV20-1 and TRBJ1-5; possibly TRBD1 for D (5 bases). Germline V gene sequence: CDR1 DFQATT, CDR2 SNEGSKA (reference sequence). V lost 5 bases and J 6 bases, leaving 20 bases between the germline ends. The CDR3 consists of 15 residues. The CDR3 protein is CSAERGRDPSQPQHF. The DNA for the CDR3 is TGCAGTGCTGAGAGGGGACGGGACCCCTCTCAGCCCCAGCATTTT.

This rearrangement joins TRBV10-3 to TRBJ2-7; 7 bases map to TRBD2. The CDR3 contains 19 residues. V lost 2 bases to trimming and J lost 0 bases; unmatched junction nucleotides: 16. Looked up from germline, CDR1 is ENHRY and CDR2 is SYGVKD. In DNA, the CDR3 is TGTGCCATCAGTGAGCTAGGGACTACACCCTTCCTAAGCTCCTACGAGCAGTACTTC. Translated, it gives CAISELGTTPFLSSYEQYF.

V usage is TRBV6-5 and J usage is TRBJ2-7, with a possible D match to TRBD2 (5 bases). The CDR3 consists of 15 residues. Between the trimmed V and J ends, which lost 2 bases and 3 bases, there was a span of 14 bases. CDR1 and CDR2 (germline): MNHEY, SVGAGI. CDR3 sequence: CASSYVRLGGYEQYF. CDR3 sequence (DNA): TGTGCCAGCAGTTACGTGCGGCTCGGAGGCTACGAGCAGTACTTC.

The chain links TRBV30 to TRBJ1-2; D ambiguous. Germline V CDR1 and CDR2: GTSNPN, SVGIG (reference sequence). The CDR3 loop spans 13 amino acids. V was pared by 4 bases and J by 1 base, with 10 bases between. CDR3 nucleotide sequence: TGTGCCTGGATGGACGGGCTTAACTATGGCTACACCTTC. It yields the protein CAWMDGLNYGYTF.

This clonotype was seen more than once but under ten times. The chain couples TRBV6-1 to TRBJ2-2; D unresolved. Germline V gene data show CDR1 as MNHNS and CDR2 as SASEGT. Trimming stripped 2 bases from V and 3 bases from J, with 10 bases between. The CDR3 is made up of 15 amino acids. The CDR3 DNA follows: TGTGCCAGCAGTGAATCGGCCGGGCACACCGGGGAGCTGTTTTTT. Translating it yields CASSESAGHTGELFF.

This chain joins TRBV11-1 and TRBJ1-4; D is uncertain. The germline V gene encodes CDR1 SGHAT and CDR2 FQDESV (reference sequence). This CDR3 has 21 amino acids. V lost 3 bases and J lost 0, with 26 bases in between. The CDR3 nucleotides read TGTGCCAGCAGCTTCAGGAAGGAAGCATCCAAATCCAGATCAACTAATGAAAAACTGTTTTTT. It yields the protein CASSFRKEASKSRSTNEKLFF.

The chain employs TRBV3-1 and TRBJ2-4, with D maybe TRBD2 (6 bases). This CDR3 comprises 13 residues. CDR1 is LGHDT, CDR2 YNNKEL, per germline (reference sequence). V was clipped by 0 bases and J by 12 bases, with 12 bases between them. The DNA of the CDR3 is TGTGCCAGCAGCCAAGACGGGGGAAGCGATCAGTACTTC. This codes for CASSQDGGSDQYF.

The chain joins TRBV4-1 to TRBJ1-6, with a weak D call TRBD1 (6 bases). The CDR3 loop spans 18 amino acids. CDR1 and CDR2 (germline): MGHRA, YSYEKL. V lost 0 bases, J lost 0 bases, and 12 bases lay in between. The CDR3, as DNA: TGCGCCAGCAGCCAAGACGGGGGGCCACTCTCCTATAATTCACCCCTCCACTTT. Translating it yields CASSQDGGPLSYNSPLHF.

The chain carries TRBV2 and TRBJ2-4, with D possibly being TRBD2 (6 bases). Between the trimmed V and J ends, which lost 6 bases and 4 bases, there was a span of 16 bases. This CDR3 is 15 amino acids long. Germline CDR1 and CDR2: SNHLY and FYNNEI. The CDR3 nucleotides are TGTGCCAGCAGGATCTCCGGGGGTGATAAAAACATTCAGTACTTC. Amino acids: CASRISGGDKNIQYF. Looking up the rest from reference TRBV2 and TRBJ2-4 gives the full variable domain: EPEVTQTPSHQVTQMGQEVILRCVPISNHLYFYWYRQILGQKVEFLVSFYNNEISEKSEIFDDQFSVERPDGSNFTLKIRSTKLEDSAMYFCASRISGGDKNIQYFGAGTRLSVL.

This chain uses TRBV18 with TRBJ2-1; D is unclear. V lost 2 bases, J lost 0 bases, and 8 bases lay in between. The CDR3 runs to 15 residues. Looked up from germline, CDR1 is KGHSH and CDR2 is LQKENI. CDR3 bases: TGTGCCAGCTCACCAGCGTGGAGCTCCTACAATGAGCAGTTCTTC. As protein: CASSPAWSSYNEQFF.

The chain uses TRBV3-1 and TRBJ1-2; 7 positions match TRBD1. Germline assignment: CDR1 LGHDT and CDR2 YNNKEL (reference sequence). V was clipped by 3 bases and J by 4 bases; unmatched bases: 8. CDR3 length: 15 residues. The CDR3 DNA reads TGTGCCAGCAGCCAGGTGACAGGGATCCTCTATGGCTACACCTTC. It codes for CASSQVTGILYGYTF.

This clonotype has ten or more counts. The J gene is TRBJ1-6, the V gene TRBV5-6; TRBD1 agrees at 9 bases. Germline V gives CDR1 SGHDT, CDR2 YYEEEE. The V and J ends lost 4 bases and 6 bases, in that order; junction bases with no gene match: 8. The CDR3 has 16 residues. The CDR3 region is CASSASGQGINSPLHF. CDR3 nucleotides: TGTGCCAGCAGCGCATCCGGACAGGGGATTAATTCACCCCTCCACTTT. The whole variable domain, remainder taken from reference TRBV5-6 and TRBJ1-6, is DAGVTQSPTHLIKTRGQQVTLRCSPKSGHDTVSWYQQALGQGPQFIFQYYEEEERQRGNFPDRFSGHQFPNYSSELNVNALLLGDSALYLCASSASGQGINSPLHFGNGTRLTVT.

The chain combines TRBV28 with TRBJ1-5; TRBD1 is a possible D gene (6 bases). This CDR3 has 18 amino acids. Germline assignment: CDR1 MDHEN and CDR2 SYDVKM. The V and J ends lost 2 bases and 1 base respectively, with 18 bases between them. For the CDR3, the DNA is TGTGCCAGCAGTTTAGAAGGTATAAACAGGGCAAGCAATCAGCCCCAGCATTTT. Its protein is CASSLEGINRASNQPQHF. Complete variable domain (other parts from reference TRBV28 and TRBJ1-5): DVKVTQSSRYLVKRTGEKVFLECVQDMDHENMFWYRQDPGLGLRLIYFSYDVKMKEKGDIPEGYSVSREKKERFSLILESASTNQTSMYLCASSLEGINRASNQPQHFGDGTRLSIL.

This clonotype was detected only a few times. The chain couples TRBV18 to TRBJ1-1; 8 bases match TRBD1. V shed 3 bases and J 1 base; nucleotides not matched to a gene: 10. Looked up from germline, CDR1 is KGHSH and CDR2 is LQKENI. The CDR3 has 17 residues. The CDR3 reads CASSPVPGQERNTEAFF. The CDR3 DNA follows: TGTGCCAGCTCACCGGTACCGGGACAGGAGAGGAACACTGAAGCTTTCTTT.

This clonotype showed up just a few times. This chain uses TRBV6-5 with TRBJ2-1; TRBD2 is a possible D gene (6 bases). Trimming pared 2 bases from V and 1 base from J, leaving 15 bases between. Per the germline V gene, CDR1 is MNHEY and CDR2 is SVGAGI. The CDR3 runs to 17 residues. Here the CDR3 reads CASSYRVGGRSYNEQFF. CDR3 nucleotide sequence: TGTGCCAGCAGTTACCGGGTCGGGGGAAGGTCCTACAATGAGCAGTTCTTC.

This chain connects TRBV7-8 to TRBJ1-1, with D hard to call. CDR1 SGHVS and CDR2 FQNEAQ come from the germline V gene. Trimming stripped 5 bases from V and 0 bases from J, with 19 bases between. The CDR3 contains 17 residues. CDR3: CASSPNSQQIMNTEAFF. CDR3 DNA: TGTGCCAGCAGCCCCAACTCTCAGCAGATCATGAACACTGAAGCTTTCTTT.

This chain links TRBV5-5 with TRBJ2-4; D not resolved. The germline V gene encodes CDR1 SGHKS and CDR2 YYEKEE (reference sequence). The CDR3 sequence is 14 residues long. V was shortened by 0 bases and J by 3 bases, with 7 bases between the two germline ends. In nucleotides, the CDR3 is TGTGCCAGCAGCTTGGTTCGAGTCAAAAACATTCAGTACTTC. Translating gives CASSLVRVKNIQYF.

This chain connects TRBV20-1 to TRBJ2-1; D might be TRBD2 (5 bases). The germline gives CDR1 DFQATT, CDR2 SNEGSKA (reference sequence). The CDR3 covers 12 residues. Deletions cut 7 bases from V and 4 bases from J, with 11 bases between. The CDR3 protein is CSVLVKYNEQFF. The CDR3, as DNA: TGCAGTGTACTAGTTAAATACAATGAGCAGTTCTTC.

The V and J genes are TRBV28 and TRBJ2-7; 9 bases align to TRBD1. The junction had 14 bases not matched to a gene; V was cut back by 5 bases and J by 6 bases. CDR1 is MDHEN, CDR2 SYDVKM, per germline. The CDR3 runs to 16 residues. In DNA, the CDR3 is TGTGCCAGCAGTCAAGATCCGGGACAGGGTTTGTTCGAGCAGTACTTC. Its protein is CASSQDPGQGLFEQYF.

This clonotype was found a few times. The chain carries TRBV7-3 and TRBJ2-1; no definite D call. The CDR3 is made up of 13 amino acids. In germline, CDR1 is SGHTA, CDR2 FQGTGA. With 0 bases removed from V and 15 bases from J, the gap between germline ends came to 15 bases. The CDR3 is CASSLTVGSFWFF. The CDR3 DNA sequence: TGTGCCAGCAGCTTAACGGTGGGGTCTTTCTGGTTCTTC.

This clonotype was observed a handful of times. This sequence joins TRBV12-3 or TRBV12-4 and TRBJ1-1; 7 bases fit TRBD1. After removal of 1 base from V and 1 base from J, the junction contained 9 bases not matched to a gene. This CDR3 spans 17 amino acids. CDR3 nucleotides: TGTGCCAGCAGTTTAGGGCCCTTACAGGGGAGGAACACTGAAGCTTTCTTT. This codes for CASSLGPLQGRNTEAFF.

The V and J genes are TRBV7-8 and TRBJ1-5; D uncertain. The CDR3 has 18 residues. Per germline, CDR1 SGHVS and CDR2 FQNEAQ. Trimming cost V 5 bases and J 0 bases, with 20 bases left between them. The CDR3 here is CASSGWSTGPYSNQPQHF. The CDR3 DNA follows: TGTGCCAGCAGCGGGTGGTCGACTGGACCCTATAGCAATCAGCCCCAGCATTTT.